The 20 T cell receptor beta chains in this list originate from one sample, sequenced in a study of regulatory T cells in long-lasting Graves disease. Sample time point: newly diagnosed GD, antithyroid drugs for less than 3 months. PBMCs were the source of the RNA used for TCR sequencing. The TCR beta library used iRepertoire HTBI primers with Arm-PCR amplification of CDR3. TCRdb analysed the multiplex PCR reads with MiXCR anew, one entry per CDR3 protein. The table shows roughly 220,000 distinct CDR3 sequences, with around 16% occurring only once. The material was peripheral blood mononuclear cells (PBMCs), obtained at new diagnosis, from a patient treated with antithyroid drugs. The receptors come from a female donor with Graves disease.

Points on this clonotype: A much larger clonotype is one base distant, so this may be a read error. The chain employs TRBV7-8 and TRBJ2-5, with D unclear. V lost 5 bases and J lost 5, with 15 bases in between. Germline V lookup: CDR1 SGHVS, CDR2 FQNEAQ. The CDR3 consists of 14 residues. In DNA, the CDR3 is TGTGCCAGCAGCCATCAGGTTCCGTGGGAGACCCAGTACTTC. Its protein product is CASSHQVPWETQYF.

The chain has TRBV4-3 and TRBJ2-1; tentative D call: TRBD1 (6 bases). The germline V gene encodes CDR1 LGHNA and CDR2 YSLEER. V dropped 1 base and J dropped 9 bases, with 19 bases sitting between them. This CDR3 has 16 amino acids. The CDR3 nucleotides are TGCGCCAGCAGCCAAGGGGCACAGGGTATCAGAGTTGAGCAGTTCTTC. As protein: CASSQGAQGIRVEQFF.

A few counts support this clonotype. Here the CDR3 DNA reads TGTGCCAGTAGTATAGGGGGGGTAAAGCCCTACGGCTACACCTTC. Translating it yields CASSIGGVKPYGYTF. The gene calls are TRBV19 and TRBJ1-2; tentative D call: TRBD1 (5 bases). V was pared by 1 base and J by 8 bases, with 17 bases between. Germline V lookup: CDR1 LNHDA, CDR2 SQIVND (reference sequence). The CDR3 covers 15 residues.

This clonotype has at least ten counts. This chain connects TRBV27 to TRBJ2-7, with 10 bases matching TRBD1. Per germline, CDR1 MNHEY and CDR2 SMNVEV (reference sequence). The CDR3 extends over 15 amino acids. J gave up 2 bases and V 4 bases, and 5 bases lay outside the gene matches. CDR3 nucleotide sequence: TGTGCCAGCAGTTCTGACAGGGGGCGAGCCTACGAGCAGTACTTC. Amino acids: CASSSDRGRAYEQYF.

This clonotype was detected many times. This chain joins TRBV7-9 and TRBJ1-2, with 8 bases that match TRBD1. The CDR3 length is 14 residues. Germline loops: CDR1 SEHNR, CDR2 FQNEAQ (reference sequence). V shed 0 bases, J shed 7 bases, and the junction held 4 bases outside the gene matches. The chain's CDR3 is CASSLAVQGAGYTF. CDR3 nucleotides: TGTGCCAGCAGCTTAGCGGTGCAGGGGGCTGGCTACACCTTC.

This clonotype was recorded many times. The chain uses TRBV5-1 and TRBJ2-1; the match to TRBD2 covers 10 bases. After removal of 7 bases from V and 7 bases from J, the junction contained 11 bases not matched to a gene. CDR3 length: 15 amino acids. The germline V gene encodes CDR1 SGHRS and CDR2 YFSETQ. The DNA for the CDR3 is TGCGCCAGCTCAAGGGGAACTAGCGGGACGAATGAGCAGTTCTTC. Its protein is CASSRGTSGTNEQFF.

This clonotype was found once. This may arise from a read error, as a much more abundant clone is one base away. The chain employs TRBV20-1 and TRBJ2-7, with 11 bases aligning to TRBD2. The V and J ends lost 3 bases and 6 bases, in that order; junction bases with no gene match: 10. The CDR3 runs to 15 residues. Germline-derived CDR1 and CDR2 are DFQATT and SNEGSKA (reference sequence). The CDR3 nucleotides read TGCAGTGCTAGCCCGGCTAGCGGGAGGACTTGCGAGCAGTACTTC. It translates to CSASPASGRTCEQYF.

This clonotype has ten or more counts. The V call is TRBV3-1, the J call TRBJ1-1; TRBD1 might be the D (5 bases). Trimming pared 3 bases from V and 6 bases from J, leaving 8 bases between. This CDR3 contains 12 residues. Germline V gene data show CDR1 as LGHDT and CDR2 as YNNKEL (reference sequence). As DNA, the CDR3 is TGTGCCAGCAGCCATGGGGGGGCTGAAGCTTTCTTT. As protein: CASSHGGAEAFF.

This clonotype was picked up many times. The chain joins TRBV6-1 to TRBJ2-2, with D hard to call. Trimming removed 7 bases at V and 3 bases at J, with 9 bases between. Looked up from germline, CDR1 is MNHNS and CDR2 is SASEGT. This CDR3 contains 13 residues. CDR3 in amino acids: CASTPDDTGELFF. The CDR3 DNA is TGTGCCAGCACGCCGGATGACACCGGGGAGCTGTTTTTT.

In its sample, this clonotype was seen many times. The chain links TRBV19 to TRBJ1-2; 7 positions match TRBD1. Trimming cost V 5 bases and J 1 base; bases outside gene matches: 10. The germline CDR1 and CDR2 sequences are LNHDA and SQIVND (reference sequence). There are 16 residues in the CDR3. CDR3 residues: CASSSLDRPFNYGYTF. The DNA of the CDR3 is TGTGCCAGTAGTTCCCTGGACAGGCCTTTTAACTATGGCTACACCTTC.

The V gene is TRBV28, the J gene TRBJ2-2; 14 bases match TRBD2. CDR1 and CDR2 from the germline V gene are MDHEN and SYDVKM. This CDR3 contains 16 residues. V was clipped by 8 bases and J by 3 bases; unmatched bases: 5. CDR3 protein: CASVTSGRVDTGELFF. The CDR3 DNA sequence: TGTGCCAGCGTGACTAGCGGGAGGGTGGACACCGGGGAGCTGTTTTTT.

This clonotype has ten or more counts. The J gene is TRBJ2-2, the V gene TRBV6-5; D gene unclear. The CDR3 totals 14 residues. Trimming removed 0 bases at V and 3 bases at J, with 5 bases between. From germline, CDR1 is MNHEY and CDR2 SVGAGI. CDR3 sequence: CASSYSPHTGELFF. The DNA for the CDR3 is TGTGCCAGCAGTTACTCCCCCCACACCGGGGAGCTGTTTTTT.

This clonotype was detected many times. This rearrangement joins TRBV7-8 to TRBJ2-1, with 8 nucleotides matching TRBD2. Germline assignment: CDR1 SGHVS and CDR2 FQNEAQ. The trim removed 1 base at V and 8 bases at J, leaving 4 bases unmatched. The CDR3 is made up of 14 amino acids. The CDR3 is CASSLGGRWDEQFF. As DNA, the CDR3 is TGTGCCAGCAGCTTAGGCGGGAGGTGGGATGAGCAGTTCTTC.

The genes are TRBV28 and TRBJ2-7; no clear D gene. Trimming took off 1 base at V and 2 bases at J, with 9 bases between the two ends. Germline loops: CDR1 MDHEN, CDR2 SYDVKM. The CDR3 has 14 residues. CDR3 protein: CASSLYAPTYEQYF. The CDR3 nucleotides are TGTGCCAGCAGTTTATACGCCCCTACCTACGAGCAGTACTTC.

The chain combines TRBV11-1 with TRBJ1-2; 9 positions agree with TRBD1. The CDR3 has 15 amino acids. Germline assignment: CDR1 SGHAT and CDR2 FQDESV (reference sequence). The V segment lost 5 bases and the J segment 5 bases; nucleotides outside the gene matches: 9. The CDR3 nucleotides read TGTGCCAGCAGCCCGGCCTCCGGGACAGGGTATGGCTACACCTTC. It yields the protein CASSPASGTGYGYTF.

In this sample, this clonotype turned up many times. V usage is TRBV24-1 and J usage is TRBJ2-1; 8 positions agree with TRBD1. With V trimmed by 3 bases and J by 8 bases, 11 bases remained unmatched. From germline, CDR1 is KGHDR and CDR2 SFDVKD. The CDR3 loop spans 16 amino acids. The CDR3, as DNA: TGTGCCACCAGTGATAGCCCGGACAGGGCATGGGATGAGCAGTTCTTC. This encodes CATSDSPDRAWDEQFF.

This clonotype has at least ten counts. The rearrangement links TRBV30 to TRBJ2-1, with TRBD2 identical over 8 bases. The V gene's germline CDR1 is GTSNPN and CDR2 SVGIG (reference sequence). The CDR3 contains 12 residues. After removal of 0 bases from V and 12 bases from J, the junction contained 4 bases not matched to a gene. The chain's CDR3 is CAWSVGTRGQFF. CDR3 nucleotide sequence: TGTGCCTGGAGTGTCGGGACTAGAGGGCAGTTCTTC.

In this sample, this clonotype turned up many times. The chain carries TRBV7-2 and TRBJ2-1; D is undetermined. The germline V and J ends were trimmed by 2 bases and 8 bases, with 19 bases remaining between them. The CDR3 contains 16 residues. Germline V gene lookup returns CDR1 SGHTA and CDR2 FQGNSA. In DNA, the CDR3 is TGTGCCAGCAGCTTATCGTCCGGCGGTGCGTCTTATGAGCAGTTCTTC. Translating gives CASSLSSGGASYEQFF.

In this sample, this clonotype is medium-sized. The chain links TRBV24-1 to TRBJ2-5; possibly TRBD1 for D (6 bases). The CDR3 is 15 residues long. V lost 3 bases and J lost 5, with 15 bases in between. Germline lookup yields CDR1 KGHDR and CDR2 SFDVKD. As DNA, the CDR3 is TGTGCCACCAGTGATCCTCAGGGGAATCGGGAGACCCAGTACTTC. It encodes CATSDPQGNRETQYF.

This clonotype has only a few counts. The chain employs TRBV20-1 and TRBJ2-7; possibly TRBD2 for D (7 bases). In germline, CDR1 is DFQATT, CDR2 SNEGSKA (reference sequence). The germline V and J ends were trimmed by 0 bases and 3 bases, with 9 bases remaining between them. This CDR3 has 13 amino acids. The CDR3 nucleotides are TGCAGTGCTAGAGATAGGGGGGGCTACGAGCAGTACTTC. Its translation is CSARDRGGYEQYF.